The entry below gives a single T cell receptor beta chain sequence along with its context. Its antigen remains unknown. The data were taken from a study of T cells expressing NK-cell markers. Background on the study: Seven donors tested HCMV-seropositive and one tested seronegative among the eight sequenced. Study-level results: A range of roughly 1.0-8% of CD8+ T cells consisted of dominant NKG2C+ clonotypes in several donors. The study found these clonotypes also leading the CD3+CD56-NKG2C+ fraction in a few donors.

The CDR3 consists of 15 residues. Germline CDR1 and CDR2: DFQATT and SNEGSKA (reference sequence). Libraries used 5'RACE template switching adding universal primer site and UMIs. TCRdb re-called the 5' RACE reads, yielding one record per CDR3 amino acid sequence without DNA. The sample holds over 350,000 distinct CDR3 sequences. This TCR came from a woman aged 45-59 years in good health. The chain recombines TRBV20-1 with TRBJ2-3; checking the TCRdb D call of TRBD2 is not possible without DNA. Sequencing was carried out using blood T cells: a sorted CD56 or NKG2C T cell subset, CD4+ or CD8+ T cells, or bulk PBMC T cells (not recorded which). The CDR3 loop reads CSARALAAQTNTQYF.